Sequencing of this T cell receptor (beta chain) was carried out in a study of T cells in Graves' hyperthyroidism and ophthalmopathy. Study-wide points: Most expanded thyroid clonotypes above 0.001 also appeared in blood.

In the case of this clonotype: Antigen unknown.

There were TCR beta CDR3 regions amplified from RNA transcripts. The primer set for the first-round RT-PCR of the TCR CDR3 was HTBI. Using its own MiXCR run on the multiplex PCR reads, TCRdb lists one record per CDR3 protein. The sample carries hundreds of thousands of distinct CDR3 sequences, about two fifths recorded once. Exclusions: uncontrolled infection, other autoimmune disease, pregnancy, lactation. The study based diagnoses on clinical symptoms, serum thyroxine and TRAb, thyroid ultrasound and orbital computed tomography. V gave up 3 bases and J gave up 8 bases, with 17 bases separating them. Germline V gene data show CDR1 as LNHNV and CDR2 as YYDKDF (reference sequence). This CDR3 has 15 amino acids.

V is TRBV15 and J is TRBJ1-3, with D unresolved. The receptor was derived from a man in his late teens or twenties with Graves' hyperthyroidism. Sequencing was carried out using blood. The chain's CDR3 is CATSRDRMDGYTIYF. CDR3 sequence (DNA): TGTGCCACCAGCAGGGACCGTATGGATGGCTACACCATATATTTT.